Listed below are T cell receptor beta chains from one sample, sequenced in a study of radiotherapy plus CTLA-4 blockade in lung cancer. Repertoires were generated with immunoSEQ multiplex PCR, while TCRdb's copy carries only in-frame clones and drops some. The sample lists about 98,000 clones, approximately 78% occurring once. The sample in question was peripheral blood, obtained from a patient treated with radiotherapy plus ipilimumab. These receptors all come from a human donor with non-small cell lung cancer who had a partial response to radiotherapy plus ipilimumab. Each CDR3 is given without its conserved first and last residue. Fields, in order: V gene, J gene, CDR3 length, CDR3 protein.

v_call: TRBV18
j_call: TRBJ1-1
cdr3_length: 14
cdr3_aa: ASSRTDRRLNTEAF

v_call: TRBV4-2
j_call: TRBJ2-3
cdr3_length: 14
cdr3_aa: ASSQASGSSTDTQY

v_call: TRBV18
j_call: TRBJ2-1
cdr3_length: 12
cdr3_aa: ASSPLTSNNEQF

v_call: TRBV28
j_call: TRBJ1-2
cdr3_length: 11
cdr3_aa: ASRRTGVYGYT

v_call: TRBV6-5
j_call: TRBJ2-5
cdr3_length: 10
cdr3_aa: ASSYRYETQY

v_call: TRBV5-4
j_call: TRBJ1-1
cdr3_length: 10
cdr3_aa: ASSLGGIEAF

v_call: TRBV6-6
j_call: TRBJ2-3
cdr3_length: 11
cdr3_aa: ASRGGPGGTQY

v_call: TRBV11-1
j_call: TRBJ1-1
cdr3_length: 11
cdr3_aa: ASSLARSTEAF

v_call: TRBV7-3
j_call: TRBJ2-1
cdr3_length: 11
cdr3_aa: ASSHDRVGEQF

v_call: TRBV18
j_call: TRBJ2-1
cdr3_length: 12
cdr3_aa: ASSPTGIYNEQF

v_call: TRBV5-1
j_call: TRBJ2-7
cdr3_length: 13
cdr3_aa: ASSSKGASSYEQY

v_call: TRBV27
j_call: TRBJ2-7
cdr3_length: 12
cdr3_aa: ASNPRLAGGEQY

v_call: TRBV7-3
j_call: TRBJ2-3
cdr3_length: 13
cdr3_aa: ASSLQAAPTDTQY

v_call: TRBV10-1
j_call: TRBJ1-1
cdr3_length: 11
cdr3_aa: ASSESRSTEAF

v_call: TRBV5-1
j_call: TRBJ2-3
cdr3_length: 14
cdr3_aa: ASSPVVRQGTDTQY

v_call: TRBV18
j_call: TRBJ2-7
cdr3_length: 12
cdr3_aa: ASSPGLVSYEQY

v_call: TRBV6-1
j_call: TRBJ1-5
cdr3_length: 13
cdr3_aa: ASSPQVYSNQPQH

v_call: TRBV5-4
j_call: TRBJ2-1
cdr3_length: 13
cdr3_aa: ASRPGAGGYNEQF

v_call: TRBV25-1
j_call: TRBJ1-1
cdr3_length: 11
cdr3_aa: ASSRGSRAEAF

v_call: TRBV9
j_call: TRBJ2-7
cdr3_length: 11
cdr3_aa: ASSRTGVGEQY

v_call: TRBV7-2
j_call: TRBJ2-5
cdr3_length: 13
cdr3_aa: ASSLNGRDQETQY

v_call: TRBV18
j_call: TRBJ2-1
cdr3_length: 13
cdr3_aa: ASSPERGIYNEQF

v_call: TRBV5-1
j_call: TRBJ2-2
cdr3_length: 11
cdr3_aa: ASSLAGTGELF

v_call: TRBV9
j_call: TRBJ2-7
cdr3_length: 13
cdr3_aa: ASSVTSGSFYEQY

v_call: TRBV28
j_call: TRBJ2-1
cdr3_length: 12
cdr3_aa: ASSPLEVLNEQF

v_call: TRBV7-9
j_call: TRBJ1-1
cdr3_length: 12
cdr3_aa: ASSSQGLNTEAF

v_call: TRBV19
j_call: TRBJ2-5
cdr3_length: 14
cdr3_aa: ASSTIIQATGGTQY

v_call: TRBV7-3
j_call: TRBJ1-1
cdr3_length: 11
cdr3_aa: ASSQQGGTEAF

v_call: TRBV10-1
j_call: TRBJ2-7
cdr3_length: 13
cdr3_aa: ASSDQREGLYEQY

v_call: TRBV7-2
j_call: TRBJ1-3
cdr3_length: 11
cdr3_aa: ASSPPDRAAIY

v_call: TRBV2
j_call: TRBJ1-5
cdr3_length: 14
cdr3_aa: ASRETGGYSNQPQH

v_call: TRBV12-5
j_call: TRBJ2-5
cdr3_length: 10
cdr3_aa: ASGPGMVTQY

v_call: TRBV27
j_call: TRBJ2-5
cdr3_length: 12
cdr3_aa: ASRHPGTGETQY

v_call: TRBV27
j_call: TRBJ1-1
cdr3_length: 13
cdr3_aa: ASSTRTGWDTEAF

v_call: TRBV6-5
j_call: TRBJ2-1
cdr3_length: 13
cdr3_aa: ATIRTSWSYNEQF

v_call: TRBV28
j_call: TRBJ1-1
cdr3_length: 12
cdr3_aa: ASRTQRAITEAF

v_call: TRBV7-3
j_call: TRBJ2-1
cdr3_length: 16
cdr3_aa: ASSYRSTSAFTYNEQF

v_call: TRBV10-1
j_call: TRBJ2-7
cdr3_length: 13
cdr3_aa: ASSETGLAGGSLH

v_call: TRBV27
j_call: TRBJ1-1
cdr3_length: 13
cdr3_aa: ATNRGGIGNTEAF

v_call: TRBV4-1
j_call: TRBJ2-7
cdr3_length: 14
cdr3_aa: ASSQVLGTYSYEQY

v_call: TRBV5-1
j_call: TRBJ2-2
cdr3_length: 13
cdr3_aa: ASSFIQGNTGELF

v_call: TRBV5-1
j_call: TRBJ2-1
cdr3_length: 12
cdr3_aa: ASSLGAGSGEQF